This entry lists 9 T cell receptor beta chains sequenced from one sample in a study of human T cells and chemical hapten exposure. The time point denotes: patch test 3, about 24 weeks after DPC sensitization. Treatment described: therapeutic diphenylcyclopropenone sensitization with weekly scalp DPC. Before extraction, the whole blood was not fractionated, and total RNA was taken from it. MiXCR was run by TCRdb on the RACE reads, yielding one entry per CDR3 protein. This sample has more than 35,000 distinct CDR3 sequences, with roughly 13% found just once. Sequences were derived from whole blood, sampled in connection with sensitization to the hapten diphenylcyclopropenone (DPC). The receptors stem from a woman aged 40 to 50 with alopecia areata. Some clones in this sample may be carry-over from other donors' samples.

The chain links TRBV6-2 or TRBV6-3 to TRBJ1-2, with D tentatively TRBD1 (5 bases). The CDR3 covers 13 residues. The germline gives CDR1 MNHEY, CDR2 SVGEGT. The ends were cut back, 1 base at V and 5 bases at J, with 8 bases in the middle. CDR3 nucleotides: TGTGCCAGCAGTTACTTGACAGCTTATGGCTACACCTTC. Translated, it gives CASSYLTAYGYTF.

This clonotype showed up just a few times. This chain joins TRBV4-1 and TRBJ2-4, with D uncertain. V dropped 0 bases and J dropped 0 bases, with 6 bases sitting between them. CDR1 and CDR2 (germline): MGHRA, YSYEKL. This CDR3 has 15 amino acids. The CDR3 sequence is CASSQERKAKNIQYF. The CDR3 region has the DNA TGCGCCAGCAGCCAAGAGCGGAAAGCCAAAAACATTCAGTACTTC.

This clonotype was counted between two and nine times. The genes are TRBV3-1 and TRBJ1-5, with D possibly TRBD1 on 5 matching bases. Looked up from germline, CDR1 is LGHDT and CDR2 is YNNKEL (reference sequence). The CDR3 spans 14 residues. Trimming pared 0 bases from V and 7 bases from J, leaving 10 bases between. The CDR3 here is CASSQDRGGQPQHF. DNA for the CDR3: TGTGCCAGCAGCCAAGATAGGGGAGGGCAGCCCCAGCATTTT.

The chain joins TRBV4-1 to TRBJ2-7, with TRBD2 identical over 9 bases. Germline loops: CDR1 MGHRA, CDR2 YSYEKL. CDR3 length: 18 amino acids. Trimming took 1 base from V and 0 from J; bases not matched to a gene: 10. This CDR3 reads CASSQVPGLAHSSYEQYF. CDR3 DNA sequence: TGCGCCAGCAGCCAAGTCCCAGGACTAGCGCATTCCTCCTACGAGCAGTACTTC.

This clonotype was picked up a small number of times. The CDR3 spells CASSLATWNEQYF. The CDR3 nucleotides are TGCGCCAGCAGCTTGGCCACGTGGAACGAGCAGTACTTC. The genes are TRBV5-1 and TRBJ2-7, with D unresolved. Germline-derived CDR1 and CDR2 are SGHRS and YFSETQ. V lost 0 bases and J lost 5, with 9 bases in between. CDR3 length: 13 residues.

The CDR3 DNA reads as TGCAGCGTTGAGCCCTTGACCGGCAATGAGCAGTTCTTC. Its protein is CSVEPLTGNEQFF. The J gene is TRBJ2-1, the V gene TRBV29-1; no clear D. The CDR3 is 13 residues long. V gave up 3 bases and J gave up 6 bases, with 12 bases separating them. Looked up from germline, CDR1 is SQVTM and CDR2 is ANQGSEA.

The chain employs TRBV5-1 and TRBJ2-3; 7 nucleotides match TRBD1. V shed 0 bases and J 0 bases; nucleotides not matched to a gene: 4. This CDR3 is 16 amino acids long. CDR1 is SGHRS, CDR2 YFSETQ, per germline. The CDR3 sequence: CASSLGTGASTDTQYF. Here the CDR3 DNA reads TGCGCCAGCAGCTTGGGGACAGGAGCTAGCACAGATACGCAGTATTTT.

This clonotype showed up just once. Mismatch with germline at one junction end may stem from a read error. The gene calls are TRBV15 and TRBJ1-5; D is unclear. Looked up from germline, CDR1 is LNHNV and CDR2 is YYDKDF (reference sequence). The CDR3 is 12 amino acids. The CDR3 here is CAISRADQPQHF. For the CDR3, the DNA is TGTGCCATCAGCAGAGCCGATCAGCCCCAGCATTTT.

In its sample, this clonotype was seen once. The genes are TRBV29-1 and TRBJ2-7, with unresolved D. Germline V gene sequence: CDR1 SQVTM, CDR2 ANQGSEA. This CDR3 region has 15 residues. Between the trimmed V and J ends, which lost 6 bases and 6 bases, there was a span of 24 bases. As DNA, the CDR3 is TGCAGCGTGGCCTGGACGTCTCCGCCCTCTTCCGAGCAGTACTTC. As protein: CSVAWTSPPSSEQYF.